These 13 T cell receptor beta chains share one sample of origin, sequenced in a study of lymphopenia after photon versus proton radiotherapy. The method was immunoSEQ multiplex PCR; TCRdb's version includes in-frame clones alone and lacks a portion of them. Seen here are roughly 150,000 clones, around nine tenths observed once, and the top ten hold approximately 4.6%. The source was peripheral blood, collected from a patient treated with photon-based radiotherapy. The source is a man in his forties or fifties with gastric cancer.

The chain has TRBV4-2 and TRBJ2-1, with 7 bases lining up with TRBD2. The junction had 14 bases not matched to a gene; V was cut back by 0 bases and J by 9 bases. CDR1 and CDR2 from the germline V gene are LGHNA and YNFKEQ. The length of the CDR3 is 17 residues. Here the CDR3 reads CASSQDLSGKSRSEQFF. CDR3 DNA sequence: TGTGCCAGCAGCCAAGATTTAAGCGGGAAGAGCCGTAGTGAGCAGTTCTTC.

A note on this clone: Other nucleotide sequences in the sample specify the same CDR3. The V call is TRBV5-4, the J call TRBJ2-7, with 9 bases fitting TRBD2. The V segment lost 5 bases and the J segment 4 bases; nucleotides outside the gene matches: 7. The germline CDR1 and CDR2 sequences are SGHNT and YYREEE (reference sequence). There are 14 residues in the CDR3. The CDR3 sequence: CASSLAGASYEQYF. In DNA form, the CDR3 reads TGTGCCAGCAGTTTAGCGGGGGCCTCTTACGAGCAGTACTTC.

This sequence joins TRBV6-1 and TRBJ2-2; D is possibly TRBD1 (6 bases). CDR3 size: 15 residues. V was pared by 8 bases and J by 1 base, with 14 bases between. Looked up from germline, CDR1 is MNHNS and CDR2 is SASEGT. This CDR3 is CASGARTENTGELFF. The CDR3, as DNA: TGTGCCAGCGGGGCCCGGACAGAGAACACCGGGGAGCTGTTTTTT.

V and J are TRBV5-6 and TRBJ1-1; D not certain. This CDR3 is built from 13 residues. The V and J ends lost 4 bases and 1 base respectively, with 8 bases between them. The germline V gene encodes CDR1 SGHDT and CDR2 YYEEEE. CDR3 sequence: CASSPTENTEAFF. DNA of the CDR3: TGTGCCAGCAGCCCGACGGAGAACACTGAAGCTTTCTTT.

V and J are TRBV2 and TRBJ2-2; D is uncertain. The CDR3 is 15 residues long. Trimming took off 5 bases at V and 7 bases at J, with 17 bases between the two ends. Germline V lookup: CDR1 SNHLY, CDR2 FYNNEI. The CDR3 sequence is CASSPSFEWDGELFF. Here the CDR3 DNA reads TGTGCCAGCAGTCCGTCCTTCGAGTGGGACGGGGAGCTGTTTTTT.

This chain joins TRBV2 and TRBJ2-7, with a possible D match to TRBD1 (6 bases). Trimming cost V 7 bases and J 3 bases, with 10 bases left between them. Germline values: CDR1 SNHLY, CDR2 FYNNEI. The CDR3 is made up of 12 amino acids. The CDR3 coding sequence is TGTGCCAGCACCCTGACAGGCTACGAGCAGTACTTC. It specifies CASTLTGYEQYF.

This chain links TRBV9 with TRBJ2-2; D not resolved. V dropped 4 bases and J dropped 7 bases, with 11 bases sitting between them. The length of the CDR3 is 13 residues. CDR1 is SGDLS and CDR2 is YYNGEE in the germline V gene. The CDR3 sequence is CASSFMDRGELFF. In DNA, the CDR3 is TGTGCCAGCAGCTTTATGGACCGCGGGGAGCTGTTTTTT.

The genes are TRBV9 and TRBJ2-3, with 8 bases matching TRBD2. Germline-derived CDR1 and CDR2 are SGDLS and YYNGEE. The CDR3 sequence is 13 residues long. After removal of 5 bases from V and 3 bases from J, the junction contained 2 bases not matched to a gene. The CDR3 protein is CASSASGTDTQYF. CDR3 DNA: TGTGCCAGCAGTGCTAGCGGGACAGATACGCAGTATTTT.

This sequence joins TRBV5-1 and TRBJ2-1; 10 bases line up with TRBD2. Germline V gives CDR1 SGHRS, CDR2 YFSETQ. The CDR3 has 15 amino acids. After removal of 0 bases from V and 5 bases from J, the junction contained 2 bases not matched to a gene. CDR3 nucleotide sequence: TGCGCCAGCAGCTTGGCAGCGGGAGGGAACAATGAGCAGTTCTTC. As protein: CASSLAAGGNNEQFF.

The chain has TRBV7-8 and TRBJ1-3; 10 bases fit TRBD1. The CDR3 loop spans 17 amino acids. Germline loops: CDR1 SGHVS, CDR2 FQNEAQ. With V trimmed by 4 bases and J by 0 bases, 6 bases remained unmatched. DNA of the CDR3: TGTGCCAGCAGCTCGCGGGACAGGGGCTTCTCTGGAAACACCATATATTTT. Translated, it gives CASSSRDRGFSGNTIYF.

The chain carries TRBV7-6 and TRBJ2-7; 7 bases match TRBD1. V lost 0 bases to trimming and J lost 7 bases; unmatched junction nucleotides: 6. CDR1 SGHVS and CDR2 FNYEAQ come from the germline V gene. This CDR3 spans 14 amino acids. The CDR3 DNA follows: TGTGCCAGCAGCTTAGCGACAAGGGGGCGAGAGCAGTACTTC. Amino acids: CASSLATRGREQYF.

This clone was counted a single time. The chain couples TRBV6-1 to TRBJ2-7; a weak D match, TRBD1 (5 bases). Germline values: CDR1 MNHNS, CDR2 SASEGT. With 0 bases removed from V and 8 bases from J, the gap between germline ends came to 20 bases. The CDR3 sequence is 16 residues long. This CDR3 reads CASSEALGATTTKQYF. In nucleotides, the CDR3 is TGTGCCAGCAGTGAAGCGCTAGGGGCAACCACTACGAAGCAGTACTTC.

The rearrangement joins TRBV10-1 to TRBJ2-7; no clear D gene. The CDR3 loop spans 13 amino acids. Germline CDR1 WNHNN, CDR2 SYGVQD (reference sequence). The V and J ends lost 3 bases and 2 bases respectively, with 8 bases between them. Here the CDR3 reads CASSDQVPYEQYF. CDR3 sequence (DNA): TGCGCCAGCAGTGATCAGGTACCCTACGAGCAGTACTTC.